These T cell receptor beta chains were read from a single sample in a study of CD8+CD57+ T cells in acquired aplastic anemia. MiXCR, applied by TCRdb to the reads, yields one record per CDR3 protein. The data hold approximately 50,000 distinct CDR3 sequences, with around 70% observed a single time. Sequenced: sorted CD4+, CD8+, or CD8+CD57+ T cells (not recorded which) from PBMCs. The receptor set was obtained from a human donor in good health, serving as a control. Each CDR3 is given with its conserved first and last residue. A D gene is named only where the DNA matches it firmly. A row's size may be missing; if present it is once, few, many or a size class.

j_call clone_size d_call v_call cdr3_aa cdr3_nt
TRBJ2-7 - TRBD1 TRBV19 CASSIGGTGIYEQYF TGTGCCAGTAGTATAGGGGGGACAGGGATCTACGAGCAGTACTTC
TRBJ1-5 once - TRBV24-1 CATSDPRAGNQPQHF TGTGCCACCAGTGATCCACGGGCCGGCAATCAGCCCCAGCATTTT
TRBJ1-6 - - TRBV10-3 CAISELEGDSPLHF TGTGCCATCAGTGAGTTGGAGGGGGATTCACCCCTCCACTTT
TRBJ1-6 few - TRBV10-3 CAISDLRDSPLHF TGTGCCATCAGTGATCTTAGAGATTCACCCCTCCACTTT
TRBJ2-1 - - TRBV6-2/TRBV6-3 CASSYSLAAGADNEQFF TGTGCCAGCAGTTACTCCCTAGCGGCGGGGGCGGACAATGAGCAGTTCTTC
TRBJ1-2 few - TRBV20-1 CSVRDSANYGYTF TGCAGTGTTAGGGACTCCGCGAACTATGGCTACACCTTC
TRBJ1-4 - - TRBV10-3 CAIKAGEANEKLFF TGTGCCATCAAGGCGGGGGAGGCTAATGAAAAACTGTTTTTT
TRBJ2-7 - - TRBV20-1 CSALKQDSYEQYF TGCAGTGCTTTAAAGCAGGACTCCTACGAGCAGTACTTC
TRBJ2-7 - - TRBV5-5 CASSFRPRTYEQYF TGTGCCAGCAGCTTCCGACCACGCACCTACGAGCAGTACTTC
TRBJ2-7 - TRBD1 TRBV19 CASSTRDRGPEQYF TGTGCCAGTAGTACCCGGGACAGGGGGCCCGAGCAGTACTTC
TRBJ1-1 few - TRBV24-1 CATSTGPMNTEAFF TGTGCCACCAGTACGGGGCCCATGAACACTGAAGCTTTCTTT
TRBJ1-5 - TRBD1 TRBV4-1 CASSQVGQGNQPQHF TGCGCCAGCAGCCAAGTGGGACAGGGGAATCAGCCCCAGCATTTT
TRBJ2-5 once - TRBV24-1 CATSAMRSQETQYF TGTGCCACCAGTGCAATGCGGTCCCAAGAGACCCAGTACTTC
TRBJ1-1 few - TRBV20-1 CSARVNRDTEAFF TGCAGTGCTAGAGTTAATCGAGACACTGAAGCTTTCTTT
TRBJ1-1 - - TRBV7-9 CATVSNTEAFF TGTGCCACGGTTTCGAACACTGAAGCTTTCTTT
TRBJ2-5 - TRBD1 TRBV20-1 CSATAGTGTLRGETQYF TGCAGTGCGACGGCCGGGACAGGCACCCTTCGGGGAGAGACCCAGTACTTC
TRBJ2-2 - - TRBV24-1 CATSDSGELFF TGTGCCACCAGTGACAGCGGGGAGCTGTTTTTT
TRBJ1-1 - - TRBV29-1 CSVEQNTEAFF TGCAGCGTTGAGCAGAACACTGAAGCTTTCTTT
TRBJ2-7 few - TRBV20-1 CSYSSPYEQYF TGCAGTTACAGTAGTCCCTACGAGCAGTACTTC
TRBJ2-7 - TRBD1 TRBV3-1 CASSSPRDRGDEQYF TGTGCCAGCAGCTCTCCCAGGGACAGGGGCGACGAGCAGTACTTC
TRBJ1-1 - - TRBV6-1 CAIGAGQNTEAFF TGTGCCATTGGGGCAGGTCAGAACACTGAAGCTTTCTTT
TRBJ1-2 - - TRBV3-1 CASSQGRAANYGYTF TGTGCCAGCAGCCAAGGTCGAGCGGCTAACTATGGCTACACCTTC
TRBJ2-2 - TRBD1 TRBV19 CASKTGLGTAGELFF TGTGCCAGTAAGACAGGGTTGGGCACGGCCGGGGAGCTGTTTTTT